The T cell receptor (beta chain) described here comes from a study of regulatory T cells in long-lasting Graves disease. This clonotype occurred many times. Its antigen is unidentified. Whole-study results and caveats: Lower TCR diversity was seen in persistent Graves' patients than in newly diagnosed ones.

The time point was: persistent/refractory GD, antithyroid drugs over 5 years with positive TRAb. Following extraction of RNA from PBMCs, that RNA was used to make the TCR library. Clinicians diagnosed Graves' disease using American Thyroid Association guidelines. From an endocrinology department in Xi'an, China, came the patients. CDR3 regions were amplified by Arm-PCR using iRepertoire HTBI primers to build TCR beta libraries. TCRdb re-called the multiplex PCR reads through MiXCR, storing one row per CDR3 protein. The table includes fewer than 400,000 distinct CDR3 sequences, around 21% detected once. The sequence was obtained from a female donor with Graves disease. The specimen comprised peripheral blood mononuclear cells (PBMCs), sampled when the disease was refractory, from a patient treated with antithyroid drugs.

This chain's CDR3 is CASSKNWVSTEAFF. DNA for the CDR3: TGTGCCAGCAGTAAGAACTGGGTCTCGACTGAAGCTTTCTTT. V is TRBV12-3 or TRBV12-4 and J is TRBJ1-1; D is unclear. The length of the CDR3 is 14 residues. V dropped 5 bases and J dropped 5 bases, with 15 bases sitting between them.